These 17 T cell receptor beta chains share one sample of origin, sequenced in a study of cytomegalovirus exposure and HLA in healthy donors. Primers for the PCR totalled 60 Vbeta and 13 Jbeta. Using immunoSEQ multiplex PCR, the repertoire was profiled, and TCRdb retains in-frame clones only, with some absent. This sample has around 80,000 clones; about 68% occur once, and the top ten carry 7.5% to 9.5%. Sequenced sample: PBMCs. These receptors were collected from a man between 35 and 55 years old in good health and CMV-seropositive.

This clone was detected only a few times. The chain uses TRBV10-3 and TRBJ2-5; TRBD1 might be the D (7 bases). CDR1 and CDR2 from the germline V gene are ENHRY and SYGVKD. CDR3 length: 17 amino acids. V lost 0 bases, J lost 4 bases, and 18 bases lay in between. CDR3 amino acids: CAISESAGQLRGETQYF. The CDR3 DNA reads TGTGCCATCAGTGAGTCGGCGGGACAGCTCCGGGGAGAGACCCAGTACTTC.

The chain employs TRBV27 and TRBJ1-1; a weak D match, TRBD1 (6 bases). V shed 7 bases and J shed 6 bases, with 18 bases lying between them. The CDR3 runs 14 residues. Germline CDR1 MNHEY, CDR2 SMNVEV (reference sequence). The CDR3, as DNA: TGTGCCAGCACCACCTCTGGGGGCGCGGCTGAAGCTTTCTTT. As protein: CASTTSGGAAEAFF.

The chain combines TRBV19 with TRBJ1-6; TRBD1 matches at 9 bases. Trimming at V came to 5 bases and at J to 8 bases, leaving 10 bases not matched to a gene. This CDR3 spans 16 amino acids. Germline CDR1 LNHDA, CDR2 SQIVND (reference sequence). CDR3 DNA sequence: TGTGCCAGTAGTCCCCAAGACAGGGGGGAAGATTCACCCCTCCACTTT. Amino acid sequence: CASSPQDRGEDSPLHF.

The chain joins TRBV2 to TRBJ2-5; 12 nucleotides align to TRBD2. V trimming: 6 bases; J trimming: 5 bases; junction bases outside the gene matches: 7. CDR3 length: 15 residues. Germline loops: CDR1 SNHLY, CDR2 FYNNEI. CDR3 sequence reads: CASRRLAGVLETQYF. The CDR3, as DNA: TGTGCCAGCAGAAGACTAGCGGGAGTCCTGGAGACCCAGTACTTC.

This rearrangement joins TRBV19 to TRBJ2-1, with 9 positions matching TRBD1. The V and J ends lost 6 bases and 5 bases, in that order; junction bases with no gene match: 11. Per the germline V gene, CDR1 is LNHDA and CDR2 is SQIVND (reference sequence). There are 16 residues in the CDR3. CDR3 DNA sequence: TGTGCCAGTAGCTTCCGAATGACAGGGGGTCACAATGAGCAGTTCTTC. Translation gives CASSFRMTGGHNEQFF.

V gene TRBV6-4 combines with J gene TRBJ2-1; 9 nucleotides align to TRBD1. The J segment lost 6 bases and the V segment lost 4 bases, leaving 4 bases of the junction unmatched. Germline CDR1 is MRHNA and CDR2 is SNTAGT. The CDR3 has 14 residues. The CDR3 DNA sequence: TGTGCCAGCAGTGCTCTGGACAGGGGCAATGAGCAGTTCTTC. Translation gives CASSALDRGNEQFF.

CDR3 region: CASSQGTGGNQPQHF. The CDR3, as DNA: TGTGCCAGCAGTCAAGGGACGGGGGGCAATCAGCCCCAGCATTTT. The chain links TRBV27 to TRBJ1-5, with D possibly TRBD1 on 5 matching bases. Between the trimmed V and J ends, which lost 5 bases and 2 bases, there was a span of 13 bases. The CDR3 consists of 15 residues. CDR1 and CDR2 (germline): MNHEY, SMNVEV (reference sequence).

The gene calls are TRBV27 and TRBJ2-7; tentative D call: TRBD2 (6 bases). This CDR3 comprises 13 residues. From germline, CDR1 is MNHEY and CDR2 SMNVEV (reference sequence). V gave up 4 bases and J gave up 6 bases, with 13 bases separating them. The CDR3: CASSSYGGCEQYF. The DNA of the CDR3 is TGTGCCAGCAGTTCCTATGGGGGGTGCGAGCAGTACTTC.

The V call is TRBV7-9, the J call TRBJ2-7; perhaps TRBD2 as D (5 bases). The CDR3 consists of 11 residues. Between the trimmed V and J ends, which lost 7 bases and 2 bases, there was a span of 6 bases. CDR1 and CDR2 (germline): SEHNR, FQNEAQ (reference sequence). The DNA of the CDR3 is TGTGCCAGCACCGGGACCTACGAGCAGTACTTC. Translation gives CASTGTYEQYF. The whole variable domain, remainder taken from reference TRBV7-9 and TRBJ2-7, is DTGVSQNPRHKITKRGQNVTFRCDPISEHNRLYWYRQTLGQGPEFLTYFQNEAQLEKSRLLSDRFSAERPKGSFSTLEIQRTEQGDSAMYLCASTGTYEQYFGPGTRLTVT.

The genes are TRBV11-2 and TRBJ1-1; D unresolved. The CDR3 loop spans 13 amino acids. The germline V and J ends were trimmed by 5 bases and 3 bases, with 10 bases remaining between them. Germline CDR1 reads SGHAT; CDR2 reads FQNNGV. CDR3: CASSQAGYTEAFF. CDR3 DNA sequence: TGTGCCAGCAGCCAGGCGGGTTACACTGAAGCTTTCTTT.

The CDR3 sequence is CASSPVGTGRANEKLFF. CDR3 DNA sequence: TGTGCCAGCAGTCCAGTCGGTACAGGGCGGGCTAATGAAAAACTGTTTTTT. V is TRBV28 and J is TRBJ1-4, with a tentative D call TRBD1 (6 bases). The CDR3 is made up of 17 amino acids. The V end was cut by 5 bases, the J end by 3 bases, with 19 bases between. The germline V gene encodes CDR1 MDHEN and CDR2 SYDVKM.

The chain combines TRBV7-9 with TRBJ2-3; tentative D call: TRBD2 (6 bases). This CDR3 comprises 13 residues. CDR1 and CDR2 (germline): SEHNR, FQNEAQ (reference sequence). V dropped 10 bases and J dropped 1 base, with 12 bases sitting between them. The CDR3 sequence is CATGDSGTDTQYF. In DNA, the CDR3 is TGTGCCACTGGGGACTCCGGCACAGATACGCAGTATTTT.

The rearrangement joins TRBV4-2 to TRBJ1-5; D ambiguous. The CDR3 totals 15 residues. With 0 bases removed from V and 10 bases from J, the gap between germline ends came to 16 bases. Germline assignment: CDR1 LGHNA and CDR2 YNFKEQ. Written as DNA, the CDR3 is TGTGCCAGCAGCCAAGAATCGAGCCCAACTGCACCCCAGCATTTT. Translating gives CASSQESSPTAPQHF.

This clone was recorded once. The rearrangement uses TRBV5-1 and TRBJ1-6, with 8 bases matching TRBD1. Germline CDR1 and CDR2: SGHRS and YFSETQ. The ends lost 3 bases at V and 5 bases at J; junction bases unmatched: 10. The CDR3 covers 17 residues. Here the CDR3 DNA reads TGCGCCAGCAGCTCTTCTTTAAACAGGGGGAATAATTCACCCCTCCACTTT. Its translation is CASSSSLNRGNNSPLHF.

The chain combines TRBV27 with TRBJ2-3, with 7 nucleotides matching TRBD1. In germline, CDR1 is MNHEY, CDR2 SMNVEV (reference sequence). This CDR3 is built from 14 residues. Unmatched junction bases numbered 5, after V lost 6 bases and J lost 2 bases. The CDR3 DNA sequence: TGTGCCAGCAGAAGACAGGGCCTCACAGATACGCAGTATTTT. Translated, it gives CASRRQGLTDTQYF.

This clone showed up just once. V gene TRBV18 combines with J gene TRBJ2-7; D not resolved. Per the germline V gene, CDR1 is KGHSH and CDR2 is LQKENI. The V gene lost 0 bases and the J gene lost 7 bases, with 13 bases spanning the gap. The CDR3 extends over 14 amino acids. The CDR3 region has the DNA TGTGCCAGCTCACCACCAACGCCAGGTGTGGAGCAGTACTTC. Its protein is CASSPPTPGVEQYF.

The V and J genes are TRBV9 and TRBJ2-1; weak D call: TRBD1 (6 bases). The V gene's germline CDR1 is SGDLS and CDR2 YYNGEE. The CDR3 totals 14 residues. Trimming pared 4 bases from V and 4 bases from J, leaving 12 bases between. The CDR3 sequence is CASSLTGYYNEQFF. The CDR3 region has the DNA TGTGCCAGCAGCTTGACAGGTTATTACAATGAGCAGTTCTTC.